Listed below are T cell receptor beta chains from one sample, sequenced in a study of cytomegalovirus exposure and HLA in healthy donors. The protocol was immunoSEQ multiplex PCR, while the TCRdb copy is restricted to in-frame clones and leaves out a portion. This table holds 150,000 or so clones, about 86% found once. The sample consisted of PBMCs. The receptors shown here come from a human donor in good health. The CDR3 runs from the conserved cysteine through the conserved F or W. The D gene is left open where the match is weak. Rows may omit the clone size; those that give it use once, few, many or a size class.

few TRBJ2-7 TRBV6-5 - CASRPGSGYEQYF TGTGCCAGCAGACCCGGATCAGGCTACGAGCAGTACTTC
once TRBJ1-2 TRBV28 TRBD1 CASRQELGTDYGYTF TGTGCCAGCAGGCAAGAACTAGGGACAGACTATGGCTACACCTTC
- TRBJ2-3 TRBV1 - CTSSLRVGSGISTDTQYF -
- TRBJ1-2 TRBV27 TRBD1 CASRLRQGANYGYTF TGTGCCAGCAGGTTGCGACAGGGGGCTAACTATGGCTACACCTTC
- TRBJ2-7 TRBV19 TRBD1 CASSTGTGGPSSYEQYF TGTGCCAGTAGTACCGGGACAGGGGGCCCTAGCTCCTACGAGCAGTACTTC
- TRBJ2-5 TRBV27 - CASSRQARETQYF TGTGCCAGCAGCAGACAGGCTCGGGAGACCCAGTACTTC
- TRBJ2-3 TRBV5-1 - CASSLERSAGDTQYF TGCGCCAGCAGCTTGGAGCGAAGCGCGGGAGATACGCAGTATTTT
- TRBJ1-1 TRBV5-4 - CASSLGQGRGNTEAFF TGTGCCAGCAGCTTGGGGCAGGGGAGGGGGAACACTGAAGCTTTCTTT
once TRBJ2-1 TRBV27 TRBD2 CASSSDPLGLAGANEQFF TGTGCCAGCAGTTCCGACCCTCTAGGACTAGCGGGAGCCAATGAGCAGTTCTTC
- TRBJ2-3 TRBV6-6 TRBD2 CASRETSRSDTQYF TGTGCCAGCCGGGAGACTAGCAGGTCAGATACGCAGTATTTT
- TRBJ2-5 TRBV28 - CASALRGDGRVQETQYF TGTGCCAGCGCATTGAGGGGGGATGGGAGGGTCCAAGAGACCCAGTACTTC
- TRBJ1-1 TRBV18 TRBD1 CASSPTGTGGREAFF TGTGCCAGCTCACCTACCGGGACAGGGGGCCGGGAAGCTTTCTTT
once TRBJ1-2 TRBV11-2 - CASRATGQPYGYTF TGTGCCAGCAGGGCGACAGGACAACCCTATGGCTACACCTTC
- TRBJ1-2 TRBV7-9 - CASSFSHRHSSGGYTF TGTGCCAGCAGCTTCTCTCACCGACACTCCTCAGGCGGCTACACCTTC
- TRBJ1-1 TRBV6-5 - CASSYSSPTMNTEAFF TGTGCCAGCAGTTACTCGAGTCCTACCATGAACACTGAAGCTTTCTTT
- TRBJ2-7 TRBV2 TRBD2 CASSEVGGSSEQYF TGTGCCAGCAGTGAGGTCGGGGGGAGTAGCGAGCAGTACTTC
- TRBJ2-3 TRBV18 - CASSSWTRGGDTQYF TGTGCCAGCTCATCGTGGACTAGGGGGGGAGATACGCAGTATTTT
- TRBJ2-7 TRBV11-2 - CASSLDHSYEQYF TGTGCCAGCAGCTTGGATCACAGCTACGAGCAGTACTTC
- TRBJ1-2 TRBV2 - CASRQAQGGNYGYTF TGTGCCAGCAGGCAGGCCCAGGGCGGAAACTATGGCTACACCTTC